This is a list of T cell receptor beta chains from one sample in a study of shared clonotypes between healthy human individuals. Libraries were prepared by immunoSEQ multiplex PCR; TCRdb keeps only in-frame clonotypes and omits some of them. The data hold fewer than 1.8 million clones, with 98% to 99% observed a single time. The sequencing sample was made of naive CD4+ T cells sorted from blood. The receptors stem from a man aged 25-40 years in good health. CDR3s include the opening cysteine and the closing phenylalanine or tryptophan. The D gene is left open where the match is weak. Rows give clone size only sometimes, using once, few, many, or a class for an expanded clone.

CDR3aa: CASSLDRRTEPNTGELFF
CDR3nt: TGCGCCAGCAGCTTGGATCGTAGGACAGAGCCAAACACCGGGGAGCTGTTTTTT
j_gene: TRBJ2-2
d_gene: .
abundance: .
v_gene: TRBV5-1

CDR3aa: CANSGSSASTDTQYF
CDR3nt: TGTGCCAACTCCGGGAGCAGTGCTAGCACAGATACGCAGTATTTT
j_gene: TRBJ2-3
d_gene: .
abundance: once
v_gene: TRBV5-6

CDR3aa: CASSYSRNQPQHF
CDR3nt: TGTGCCAGCAGTTACTCCCGGAATCAGCCCCAGCATTTT
j_gene: TRBJ1-5
d_gene: .
abundance: once
v_gene: TRBV6-5

CDR3aa: CASSQVGTGDYEQYF
CDR3nt: TGCGCCAGCAGCCAAGTAGGGACAGGGGACTACGAGCAGTACTTC
j_gene: TRBJ2-7
d_gene: TRBD1
abundance: .
v_gene: TRBV4-1

CDR3aa: CASSQARNTEAFF
CDR3nt: TGCGCCAGCAGCCAAGCCAGGAACACTGAAGCTTTCTTT
j_gene: TRBJ1-1
d_gene: .
abundance: .
v_gene: TRBV4-3

CDR3aa: CASMQRGSTDTQYF
CDR3nt: TGTGCCAGCATGCAAAGGGGCAGCACAGATACGCAGTATTTT
j_gene: TRBJ2-3
d_gene: .
abundance: .
v_gene: TRBV6-6

CDR3aa: CASSQVLAGVGNTGELFF
CDR3nt: TGTGCCAGCAGCCAAGTACTAGCGGGAGTCGGTAACACCGGGGAGCTGTTTTTT
j_gene: TRBJ2-2
d_gene: TRBD2
abundance: .
v_gene: TRBV4-2

CDR3aa: CASSLVGDTEAFF
CDR3nt: TGTGCCAGCAGCTTGGTGGGGGACACTGAAGCTTTCTTT
j_gene: TRBJ1-1
d_gene: .
abundance: .
v_gene: TRBV5-4

CDR3aa: CASSLTGTHEQFF
CDR3nt: TGCGCCAGCAGCTTGACCGGGACGCATGAGCAGTTCTTC
j_gene: TRBJ2-1
d_gene: .
abundance: .
v_gene: TRBV5-1

CDR3aa: CASSSGLAGVRLYEQYF
CDR3nt: TGTGCCAGCAGCTCGGGACTAGCGGGAGTACGGTTATACGAGCAGTACTTC
j_gene: TRBJ2-7
d_gene: TRBD2
abundance: .
v_gene: TRBV7-2

CDR3aa: CASSQEGSRLAGSNEQFF
CDR3nt: TGCGCCAGCAGCCAAGAAGGGAGTCGGCTAGCGGGATCCAATGAGCAGTTCTTC
j_gene: TRBJ2-1
d_gene: TRBD2
abundance: once
v_gene: TRBV4-1

CDR3aa: CANTSVGGTKYF
CDR3nt: TGTGCCAACACATCAGTCGGGGGTACGAAGTATTTT
j_gene: TRBJ2-3
d_gene: .
abundance: .
v_gene: TRBV7-9

CDR3aa: CASRHRPSEFETQYF
CDR3nt: TGTGCCAGCAGACACCGCCCAAGTGAGTTTGAGACCCAGTACTTC
j_gene: TRBJ2-5
d_gene: .
abundance: once
v_gene: TRBV6-1

CDR3aa: CATKSTGTATGELFF
CDR3nt: TGTGCCACGAAGAGTACCGGGACAGCCACCGGGGAGCTGTTTTTT
j_gene: TRBJ2-2
d_gene: TRBD1
abundance: .
v_gene: TRBV10-3

CDR3aa: CASSVAGRGAGELFF
CDR3nt: TGTGCCAGCAGCGTAGCTGGGCGGGGTGCCGGGGAGCTGTTTTTT
j_gene: TRBJ2-2
d_gene: .
abundance: .
v_gene: TRBV9

CDR3aa: CASSDRTGGEQYF
CDR3nt: TGTGCCAGCAGTGACCGGACAGGTGGCGAGCAGTACTTC
j_gene: TRBJ2-7
d_gene: TRBD1
abundance: .
v_gene: TRBV2

CDR3aa: CASSLRLGSAGNTIYF
CDR3nt: TGTGCCAGCAGTTTAAGGCTGGGATCAGCGGGAAACACCATATATTTT
j_gene: TRBJ1-3
d_gene: .
abundance: .
v_gene: TRBV28

CDR3aa: CASSAGQADSGNTIYF
CDR3nt: TGTGCCAGCTCAGCGGGACAGGCCGACTCTGGAAACACCATATATTTT
j_gene: TRBJ1-3
d_gene: TRBD1
abundance: .
v_gene: TRBV18

CDR3aa: CASNAQIGPQYF
CDR3nt: TGTGCCAGCAACGCCCAGATAGGGCCGCAGTATTTT
j_gene: TRBJ2-3
d_gene: .
abundance: .
v_gene: TRBV9

CDR3aa: CASSHSWGDNYGYTF
CDR3nt: TGTGCCAGCAGCCATTCATGGGGAGATAACTATGGCTACACCTTC
j_gene: TRBJ1-2
d_gene: .
abundance: .
v_gene: TRBV5-4

CDR3aa: CASSRQPSSYNEQFF
CDR3nt: TGTGCCAGCAGCCGACAGCCAAGCTCCTACAATGAGCAGTTCTTC
j_gene: TRBJ2-1
d_gene: .
abundance: .
v_gene: TRBV6-5

CDR3aa: CASSPGQGQGNTIYF
CDR3nt: TGTGCCAGCAGTCCGGGACAGGGGCAGGGAAACACCATATATTTT
j_gene: TRBJ1-3
d_gene: TRBD1
abundance: once
v_gene: TRBV27

CDR3aa: CSVGGHQDNEKLFF
CDR3nt: TGCAGCGTGGGAGGACACCAGGATAACGAAAAACTGTTTTTT
j_gene: TRBJ1-4
d_gene: .
abundance: .
v_gene: TRBV29-1

CDR3aa: CAISPDRNYGYTF
CDR3nt: TGTGCCATCAGCCCGGACAGGAACTATGGCTACACCTTC
j_gene: TRBJ1-2
d_gene: TRBD1
abundance: .
v_gene: TRBV10-3

CDR3aa: CASSYALQGSEQYF
CDR3nt: TGTGCCAGCAGTTACGCCTTACAGGGAAGCGAGCAGTACTTC
j_gene: TRBJ2-7
d_gene: .
abundance: .
v_gene: TRBV6-5

CDR3aa: CASSGARDTQYF
CDR3nt: TGTGCCAGCTCCGGGGCTAGGGATACGCAGTATTTT
j_gene: TRBJ2-3
d_gene: .
abundance: .
v_gene: TRBV28

CDR3aa: CASSLEPLNTEAFF
CDR3nt: TGTGCCAGCAGCTTGGAGCCACTGAACACTGAAGCTTTCTTT
j_gene: TRBJ1-1
d_gene: .
abundance: .
v_gene: TRBV5-4

CDR3aa: CASSLQPNYGYTF
CDR3nt: TGTGCCAGCAGTTTACAGCCTAACTATGGCTACACCTTC
j_gene: TRBJ1-2
d_gene: .
abundance: .
v_gene: TRBV27

CDR3aa: CASSYHWTSGNNEQFF
CDR3nt: TGTGCCAGCAGTTACCACTGGACTAGCGGCAACAATGAGCAGTTCTTC
j_gene: TRBJ2-1
d_gene: TRBD2
abundance: .
v_gene: TRBV6-5